This T cell receptor beta chain was observed in a study of technical replicates of blood from several donors. Germline CDR1 and CDR2: MNHNS and SASEGT. The CDR3 has 13 residues. Between the trimmed V and J ends, which lost 8 bases and 4 bases, there was a span of 14 bases. TCRdb's copy holds only in-frame clones and misses some; the assay was immunoSEQ multiplex PCR. The sample lists over 75,000 clones, under 97% occurring once. J is TRBJ1-1 and V is TRBV6-1; D may be TRBD1 (5 bases). This receptor was taken from a human donor in good health. What was sequenced was T cells isolated from PBMCs. The CDR3 sequence is CASLTRGTTEAFF. CDR3 DNA: TGTGCCAGCCTAACGCGGGGGACCACTGAAGCTTTCTTT.